This T cell receptor beta chain comes out of a study of T cells expressing NK-cell markers. Study-level information: All TCR beta repertoires analysed originated from sorted CD3+CD56+NKG2C+, CD3+CD56+NKG2C- and CD3+CD56-NKG2C+ T cells.

Note on this clonotype: Antigen specificity is unknown.

The CDR3 sequence is 14 residues long. TCRdb reprocessed the 5' RACE reads, keeping one entry per CDR3 protein, no DNA. In total, the table holds 120,000 to 150,000 distinct CDR3 sequences. The study's findings and limits: Dominant NKG2C+ clonotype frequencies of roughly 1.0-7.5% of CD8+ T cells were measured in over 5 donors.

The V gene is TRBV12-3 or TRBV12-4, the J gene TRBJ2-7; checking the TCRdb D call of TRBD1 is not possible without DNA. The specimen was blood T cells: a sorted CD56 or NKG2C T cell subset, CD4+ or CD8+ T cells, or bulk PBMC T cells (not recorded which). The TCR was taken from a man younger than 30 in good health. CDR3 region: CASSLSGSSYEQYF.